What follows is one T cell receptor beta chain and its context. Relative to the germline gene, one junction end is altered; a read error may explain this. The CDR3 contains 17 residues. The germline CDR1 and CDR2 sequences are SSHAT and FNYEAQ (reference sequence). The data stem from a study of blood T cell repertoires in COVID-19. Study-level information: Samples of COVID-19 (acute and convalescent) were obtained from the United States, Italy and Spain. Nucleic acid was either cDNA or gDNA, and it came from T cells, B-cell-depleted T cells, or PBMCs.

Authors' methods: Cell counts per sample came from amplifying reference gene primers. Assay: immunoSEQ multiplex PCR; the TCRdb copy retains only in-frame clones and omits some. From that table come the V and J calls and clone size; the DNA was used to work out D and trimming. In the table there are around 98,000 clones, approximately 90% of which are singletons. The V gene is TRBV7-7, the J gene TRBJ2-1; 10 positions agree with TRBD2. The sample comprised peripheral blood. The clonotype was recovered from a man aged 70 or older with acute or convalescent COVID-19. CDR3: CASSAIPTSGYPVEQFF. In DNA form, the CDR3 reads TGTGCTAGCAGCGCCATCCCGACTAGCGGGTACCCCGTTGAGCAGTTCTTC.